Described below is a single T cell receptor beta chain sequence and its context. Its matching antigen is unknown. The record originates from a study of monozygotic twins with inflammatory bowel disease. Whole-study findings and limits: IBD patients shared fewer clonotypes with others than healthy twins, especially with disease activity. Whereas healthy co-twins had higher TCRbeta diversity (inverse Simpson), IBD patients had lower diversity. Added variability in patient repertoires may stem from differing immunosuppressive treatments.

With eight separate reactions per sample, the authors made cDNA. TCRdb reprocessed the 5' RACE reads, keeping one entry per CDR3 protein, no DNA. The sample table includes 150,000 to 200,000 distinct CDR3 sequences. CDR1 is KGHSH and CDR2 is LQKENI in the germline V gene. The CDR3 sequence is 15 residues long. The TCR was taken from a human donor with ulcerative colitis or Crohn's disease, or a healthy co-twin of an affected twin (not recorded which). The sample was blood. The V gene is TRBV18, the J gene TRBJ1-2; the TRBD1 assignment by TCRdb is unverifiable without DNA. The CDR3 region is CASSPSGPPIYGYTF. The entire variable domain, with the rest obtained from reference TRBV18 and TRBJ1-2, is as follows: NAGVMQNPRHLVRRRGQEARLRCSPMKGHSHVYWYRQLPEEGLKFMVYLQKENIIDESGMPKERFSAEFPKEGPSILRIQQVVRGDSAAYFCASSPSGPPIYGYTFGSGTRLTVV.